This entry lists 27 T cell receptor beta chains sequenced from one sample in a study of blood T cell repertoires in COVID-19. Profiling relied on immunoSEQ multiplex PCR, and the TCRdb table lists in-frame clones only, not all of them. The table shows about 270,000 clones, with 86% occurring only once. Material: peripheral blood. These receptors all come from an elderly woman with COVID-19, enrolled during active disease.

In this sample, this clone turned up a few times. This chain connects TRBV7-9 to TRBJ1-4; possibly TRBD1 for D (5 bases). CDR3 length: 17 residues. V was clipped by 5 bases and J by 3 bases, with 19 bases between them. CDR1 is SEHNR, CDR2 FQNEAQ, per germline (reference sequence). The CDR3 nucleotides read TGTGCCAGCAGCGCCCAGCGGGACTACGCACCTAATGAAAAACTGTTTTTT. It yields the protein CASSAQRDYAPNEKLFF.

In regard to this clone: A junction end diverges from the germline sequence, so it may reflect a read error. The gene calls are TRBV2 and TRBJ1-4; 9 bases line up with TRBD1. Germline V gene sequence: CDR1 SNHLY, CDR2 FYNNEI. This CDR3 has 17 amino acids. CDR3 DNA sequence: TGTGCCACCGGGACAGGGAGGGAGGGCAGAACTAGTGAAAAACTGTTTTTT. It translates to CATGTGREGRTSEKLFF.

The chain has TRBV27 and TRBJ2-7, with 7 positions matching TRBD1. V trimming: 7 bases; J trimming: 6 bases; junction bases outside the gene matches: 9. Germline-derived CDR1 and CDR2 are MNHEY and SMNVEV (reference sequence). The CDR3 contains 13 residues. CDR3 amino acids: CASTRTGMVEQYF. CDR3 in DNA: TGTGCCAGCACCCGGACAGGAATGGTCGAGCAGTACTTC.

The rearrangement joins TRBV5-1 to TRBJ2-2; 8 bases are a match to TRBD1. The CDR3 extends over 15 amino acids. Looked up from germline, CDR1 is SGHRS and CDR2 is YFSETQ. V shed 6 bases and J 4 bases; nucleotides not matched to a gene: 8. The CDR3 DNA reads as TGCGCCAGCACCCTGACAGGGGTAGGCACCGGGGAGCTGTTTTTT. Protein: CASTLTGVGTGELFF.

V usage is TRBV5-4 and J usage is TRBJ2-3; 9 nucleotides match TRBD2. J gave up 5 bases and V 4 bases, and 11 bases lay outside the gene matches. CDR3 size: 16 residues. Germline CDR1 SGHNT, CDR2 YYREEE (reference sequence). CDR3 residues: CASSPAGGPVGDTQYF. The CDR3 DNA is TGTGCCAGCAGCCCGGCGGGGGGGCCGGTCGGAGATACGCAGTATTTT.

The chain is built from TRBV7-2 and TRBJ2-1; TRBD2 is a possible D gene (7 bases). This CDR3 has 13 amino acids. Germline V CDR1 and CDR2: SGHTA, FQGNSA. Trimming left V 1 base short and J 16 bases short, with 17 bases between. CDR3 nucleotides: TGTGCCAGCAGCTTAGTATCGGGCGGGGGCGGTTTCTTC. Amino acid sequence: CASSLVSGGGGFF. The complete variable domain, with remaining parts taken from reference TRBV7-2 and TRBJ2-1, reads GAGVSQSPSNKVTEKGKDVELRCDPISGHTALYWYRQSLGQGLEFLIYFQGNSAPDKSGLPSDRFSAERTGGSVSTLTIQRTQQEDSAVYLCASSLVSGGGGFFGPGTRLTVL.

The rearrangement uses TRBV19 and TRBJ2-5; 8 bases are shared with TRBD2. The CDR3 runs to 17 residues. The V segment lost 3 bases and the J segment 2 bases; nucleotides outside the gene matches: 11. CDR1 and CDR2 (germline): LNHDA, SQIVND (reference sequence). As DNA, the CDR3 is TGTGCCAGTAGTATTGTTGGTAGCGGGGTAGGACAAGAGACCCAGTACTTC. The encoded protein is CASSIVGSGVGQETQYF.

The chain has TRBV3-1 (or the pseudogene TRBV3-2) and TRBJ1-5; D is undetermined. The CDR3 totals 14 residues. Germline CDR1 reads LGHDT; CDR2 reads YNNKEL (reference sequence). Trimming removed 8 bases at V and 1 base at J, with 12 bases between. The CDR3 sequence is CASADGVSNQPQHF. CDR3 nucleotide sequence: TGTGCCAGCGCAGACGGGGTAAGCAATCAGCCCCAGCATTTT.

The J gene is TRBJ2-1, the V gene TRBV3-1 (or the pseudogene TRBV3-2), with 12 bases that match TRBD2. Germline CDR1 reads LGHDT; CDR2 reads YNNKEL (reference sequence). The CDR3 contains 15 residues. V was clipped by 4 bases and J by 6 bases; unmatched bases: 4. The CDR3 is CASSLTSGGFNEQFF. In DNA, the CDR3 is TGTGCCAGCAGCCTGACTAGCGGGGGCTTCAATGAGCAGTTCTTC.

V is TRBV29-1 and J is TRBJ2-7; 7 bases align to TRBD2. Germline V lookup: CDR1 SQVTM, CDR2 ANQGSEA. The CDR3 spans 15 residues. V lost 8 bases and J lost 3; bases outside the gene matches: 16. The CDR3 DNA reads as TGCAGCAAAATTGGGGCGGGGGACGCTAACTACGAGCAGTACGTC. Translation gives CSKIGAGDANYEQYV.

V usage is TRBV7-9 and J usage is TRBJ1-3; D is unresolved. Germline assignment: CDR1 SEHNR and CDR2 FQNEAQ (reference sequence). CDR3 length: 13 amino acids. V was pared by 8 bases and J by 0 bases, with 8 bases between. The CDR3: CASEFYSGNTIYF. CDR3 DNA: TGTGCCAGCGAATTCTACTCTGGAAACACCATATATTTT.

A few counts support this clone. The chain links TRBV19 to TRBJ2-6; D perhaps matches TRBD2 (5 bases). The germline CDR1 and CDR2 sequences are LNHDA and SQIVND (reference sequence). V was pared by 3 bases and J by 4 bases, with 13 bases between. CDR3 length: 16 amino acids. DNA of the CDR3: TGTGCCAGTAGTATGGTCACGGGGTCCGGGGCCAACGTCCTGACTTTC. Translation gives CASSMVTGSGANVLTF.

V and J are TRBV15 and TRBJ1-6; D not certain. This CDR3 is built from 18 residues. CDR1 and CDR2 (germline): LNHNV, YYDKDF (reference sequence). Trimming removed 0 bases from V and 0 bases from J, with 12 bases in between. The CDR3 region is CATSRDRGLSSYNSPLHF. The CDR3 DNA reads TGTGCCACCAGCAGAGATCGTGGCCTCAGCTCCTATAATTCACCCCTCCACTTT.

This clone has more than one count but fewer than ten. This chain joins TRBV7-9 and TRBJ1-1; D is unclear. CDR3 size: 15 residues. Trimming pared 5 bases from V and 6 bases from J, leaving 19 bases between. Germline loops: CDR1 SEHNR, CDR2 FQNEAQ (reference sequence). The CDR3 nucleotides read TGTGCCAGCAGCCCAAACCCTTCGGGGTGGGCTGAAGCTTTCTTT. Translated: CASSPNPSGWAEAFF.

This clone occurred a few times. The genes are TRBV9 and TRBJ2-5; weak D call: TRBD2 (7 bases). This CDR3 has 15 amino acids. Trimming cost V 4 bases and J 4 bases, with 17 bases left between them. Germline lookup yields CDR1 SGDLS and CDR2 YYNGEE. In nucleotides, the CDR3 is TGTGCCAGCAGCTCCGGCGGGGGCAACGGAGAGACCCAGTACTTC. This gives the protein CASSSGGGNGETQYF.

This clone was detected only once. The chain recombines TRBV6-1 with TRBJ2-3; a possible D gene is TRBD2 (6 bases). The germline V and J ends were trimmed by 3 bases and 8 bases, with 21 bases remaining between them. CDR1 MNHNS and CDR2 SASEGT come from the germline V gene. The CDR3 length is 16 residues. CDR3 protein: CASSETGLLVGGTQYF. The DNA for the CDR3 is TGTGCCAGCAGTGAGACGGGACTCCTTGTCGGGGGTACGCAGTATTTT.

DNA of the CDR3: TGTGCCAGTAGCTTATCCGGGACAGAGAATGGCTACACCTTC. Translating it yields CASSLSGTENGYTF. The chain couples TRBV19 to TRBJ1-2, with TRBD1 matching over 7 bases. V gave up 6 bases and J gave up 6 bases; unmatched junction bases: 10. Germline-derived CDR1 and CDR2 are LNHDA and SQIVND (reference sequence). The CDR3 runs to 14 residues.

This chain uses TRBV6-5 with TRBJ1-1; 7 bases are a match to TRBD1. Trimming cost V 3 bases and J 2 bases; bases outside gene matches: 9. This CDR3 spans 16 amino acids. Germline loops: CDR1 MNHEY, CDR2 SVGAGI. In DNA, the CDR3 is TGTGCCAGCAGTTATAAATCGACAGGGACAAACACTGAAGCTTTCTTT. Amino acid sequence: CASSYKSTGTNTEAFF.

This clone appeared a few times. The chain couples TRBV2 to TRBJ2-6, with 9 nucleotides matching TRBD1. Germline lookup yields CDR1 SNHLY and CDR2 FYNNEI. V lost 5 bases and J lost 5; bases outside the gene matches: 4. CDR3 length: 15 amino acids. CDR3 nucleotides: TGTGCCAGCAGTCAAGACAGGGGGAGGGCCAACGTCCTGACTTTC. The encoded protein is CASSQDRGRANVLTF.

This clone appeared a few times. This chain connects TRBV28 to TRBJ1-5, with a weak D call TRBD1 (5 bases). CDR1 and CDR2 from the germline V gene are MDHEN and SYDVKM. The V gene lost 2 bases and the J gene lost 6 bases, with 11 bases spanning the gap. CDR3 length: 14 amino acids. CDR3 region: CASSLGGDGQPQHF. As DNA, the CDR3 is TGTGCCAGCAGTTTAGGGGGGGACGGTCAGCCCCAGCATTTT.

The chain combines TRBV5-4 with TRBJ2-1, with D tentatively TRBD2 (7 bases). V lost 6 bases, J lost 3 bases, and 16 bases lay in between. The germline gives CDR1 SGHNT, CDR2 YYREEE (reference sequence). The CDR3 has 15 amino acids. The CDR3 coding sequence is TGTGCCAGCAACCCGGAGGGGGGGGTCTACAATGAGCAGTTCTTC. Its protein product is CASNPEGGVYNEQFF.

The chain combines TRBV2 with TRBJ1-2, with D uncertain. V was cut by 6 bases and J by 5 bases, with 16 bases left in between. The CDR3 sequence is 14 residues long. CDR1 and CDR2 (germline): SNHLY, FYNNEI. The CDR3 spells CASSRRVEGYGYTF. CDR3 in DNA: TGTGCCAGCAGCCGAAGGGTTGAGGGTTATGGCTACACCTTC.

This chain uses TRBV3-1 (or the pseudogene TRBV3-2) with TRBJ2-7; 14 bases agree with TRBD2. The CDR3 runs to 18 residues. The V segment lost 1 base and the J segment 0 bases; nucleotides outside the gene matches: 5. From germline, CDR1 is LGHDT and CDR2 YNNKEL (reference sequence). Here the CDR3 reads CASSQGTSGGTLSYEQYF. The CDR3 nucleotides read TGTGCCAGCAGCCAAGGGACTAGCGGGGGGACACTCTCCTACGAGCAGTACTTC.

The rearrangement joins TRBV19 to TRBJ1-5, with D tentatively TRBD1 (6 bases). V lost 10 bases, J lost 1 base, and 20 bases lay in between. CDR3 length equals 16 residues. Germline CDR1 is LNHDA and CDR2 is SQIVND (reference sequence). The CDR3 region is CATRTSGGWSNQPQHF. Here the CDR3 DNA reads TGTGCCACCCGCACCTCGGGGGGCTGGAGCAATCAGCCCCAGCATTTT.

The chain recombines TRBV4-2 with TRBJ2-1; the D gene is possibly TRBD2 (6 bases). Germline V gene sequence: CDR1 LGHNA, CDR2 YNFKEQ. V dropped 1 base and J dropped 4 bases, with 11 bases sitting between them. The CDR3 length is 15 residues. The CDR3 is CASSQGRDAYNEQFF. CDR3 sequence (DNA): TGTGCCAGCAGCCAAGGGCGGGACGCATACAATGAGCAGTTCTTC.

This chain joins TRBV19 and TRBJ1-1; D possibly corresponds to TRBD1 (5 bases). CDR3 length: 15 amino acids. Trimming removed 5 bases from V and 5 bases from J, with 18 bases in between. CDR1 LNHDA and CDR2 SQIVND come from the germline V gene (reference sequence). The chain's CDR3 is CASSYRPTRGTEAFF. Here the CDR3 DNA reads TGTGCCAGTAGTTACCGACCGACTCGGGGGACTGAAGCTTTCTTT.

This clone appeared a single time. The chain couples TRBV11-1 to TRBJ2-3; possibly TRBD1 for D (6 bases). Per germline, CDR1 SGHAT and CDR2 FQDESV (reference sequence). This CDR3 is built from 16 residues. Trimming took off 1 base at V and 0 bases at J, with 11 bases between the two ends. CDR3 protein: CASSLVQGTSTDTQYF. The CDR3, as DNA: TGTGCCAGCAGCTTAGTACAGGGAACTAGCACAGATACGCAGTATTTT.